The clone carrying this T cell receptor (beta chain) came up many times. Its antigen is as yet unknown. Germline loops: CDR1 GTSNPN, CDR2 SVGIG (reference sequence). This CDR3 spans 13 amino acids. With 1 base clipped from V and 11 bases from J, the junction kept 8 bases outside the gene matches. The time point: newly diagnosed GD, antithyroid drugs for less than 3 months. From PBMCs, RNA was extracted and then used to make the TCR library. The data were taken from a study of regulatory T cells in long-lasting Graves disease. Points from the study as a whole: Patients with persistent disease showed a bias toward TRBV28, TRBJ1-2 and TRBJ2-5. Whereas new patients shared about a thousand public clonotypes, persistent patients shared more, at some 2,700.

For TCR beta, libraries came from iRepertoire HTBI primers and Arm-PCR of CDR3 regions. In the authors' methods: Detected in the samples were some 68 TRBV and 12 to 15 TRBJ segments. Using its own MiXCR run on the multiplex PCR reads, TCRdb lists one record per CDR3 protein. TCRdb's processing, not the authors' own work, is the source of the V and J calls. The sample carries about 420,000 distinct CDR3 sequences, 15% to 20% recorded once. In addition, the sample was reused for a study of T cells in Graves' hyperthyroidism and ophthalmopathy. That paper adds: Patients aged 18 to 65 had newly diagnosed hyperthyroidism that had lasted under 2 months.

This TCR was sampled from a woman aged 18-35 years with Graves disease. The gene calls are TRBV30 and TRBJ1-1; 9 bases align to TRBD1. This specimen was peripheral blood mononuclear cells (PBMCs), taken at new diagnosis, from a patient treated with antithyroid drugs. Here the CDR3 DNA reads TGTGCCTGGAGTGCGGGACAGGGCCGGTGGGCTTTCTTT. It yields the protein CAWSAGQGRWAFF. The variable domain in full, completed from reference TRBV30 and TRBJ1-1, reads SQTIHQWPATLVQPVGSPLSLECTVEGTSNPNLYWYRQAAGRGLQLLFYSVGIGQISSEVPQNLSASRPQDRQFILSSKKLLLSDSGFYLCAWSAGQGRWAFFGQGTRLTVV.